The 29 T cell receptor beta chains below were found in one sample sequenced in a study of blood T cell repertoires in COVID-19. The repertoire was sequenced with immunoSEQ multiplex PCR; TCRdb's copy has only in-frame clones and lacks some. The sample consists of about 260,000 clones, around 90% of them appearing once. The sequenced sample consisted of peripheral blood. These receptors came from a human donor in a cohort sampled during active COVID-19.

This chain links TRBV19 with TRBJ2-3, with TRBD2 matching 8 bases. The CDR3 length is 18 residues. Per the germline V gene, CDR1 is LNHDA and CDR2 is SQIVND (reference sequence). V lost 5 bases and J lost 2; bases outside the gene matches: 15. DNA for the CDR3: TGTGCCAGTAGTGGCCGCCGACTAGCGCTCAGTCCCACAGATACGCAGTATTTT. It encodes CASSGRRLALSPTDTQYF. Full variable domain (rest looked up from reference TRBV19 and TRBJ2-3): DGGITQSPKYLFRKEGQNVTLSCEQNLNHDAMYWYRQDPGQGLRLIYYSQIVNDFQKGDIAEGYSVSREKKESFPLTVTSAQKNPTAFYLCASSGRRLALSPTDTQYFGPGTRLTVL.

The chain couples TRBV10-3 to TRBJ2-7; TRBD2 matches 7 bases. J gave up 0 bases and V 4 bases, and 0 bases lay outside the gene matches. This CDR3 has 13 amino acids. CDR1 and CDR2 from the germline V gene are ENHRY and SYGVKD. CDR3 protein: CAISASGSYEQYF. The CDR3 DNA sequence: TGTGCCATCAGTGCTAGCGGCTCCTACGAGCAGTACTTC.

The rearrangement joins TRBV9 to TRBJ2-1, with unresolved D. The germline gives CDR1 SGDLS, CDR2 YYNGEE. This CDR3 is built from 13 residues. V shed 5 bases and J shed 1 base, with 7 bases lying between them. CDR3 residues: CASSTGSYNEQFF. In DNA form, the CDR3 reads TGTGCCAGCAGTACGGGTTCCTACAATGAGCAGTTCTTC.

V usage is TRBV30 and J usage is TRBJ1-3, with D perhaps matching TRBD1 (6 bases). Trimming shortened V by 0 bases and J by 0 bases, and 12 bases separated the two germline ends. Germline V lookup: CDR1 GTSNPN, CDR2 SVGIG (reference sequence). The length of the CDR3 is 16 residues. The CDR3: CAWSVPTGISGNTIYF. As DNA, the CDR3 is TGTGCCTGGAGTGTACCGACAGGCATCTCTGGAAACACCATATATTTT.

The chain uses TRBV6-5 and TRBJ1-4; D is ambiguous. Germline V gives CDR1 MNHEY, CDR2 SVGAGI. Trimming shortened V by 4 bases and J by 0 bases, and 9 bases separated the two germline ends. The CDR3 spans 15 residues. CDR3 in DNA: TGTGCCAGCAGTTCTACAGCACCAACTAATGAAAAACTGTTTTTT. Translation: CASSSTAPTNEKLFF.

The J gene is TRBJ2-5, the V gene TRBV19, with 8 positions matching TRBD1. Per germline, CDR1 LNHDA and CDR2 SQIVND (reference sequence). Unmatched junction bases numbered 7, after V lost 6 bases and J lost 4 bases. The CDR3 is made up of 14 amino acids. The CDR3 sequence: CASRDRGTGETQYF. The DNA of the CDR3 is TGTGCCAGTAGGGACCGGGGGACAGGAGAGACCCAGTACTTC.

The genes are TRBV3-1 (or the pseudogene TRBV3-2) and TRBJ2-1; the match to TRBD2 covers 9 bases. The V segment lost 3 bases and the J segment 7 bases; nucleotides outside the gene matches: 7. This CDR3 comprises 15 residues. Germline lookup yields CDR1 LGHDT and CDR2 YNNKEL (reference sequence). CDR3 sequence: CASSHHSGSRNEQFF. In DNA, the CDR3 is TGTGCCAGCAGCCACCATAGCGGGAGTCGAAATGAGCAGTTCTTC.

The chain employs TRBV7-9 and TRBJ1-5; 7 bases align to TRBD1. The germline V gene encodes CDR1 SEHNR and CDR2 FQNEAQ (reference sequence). The CDR3 totals 11 residues. V was clipped by 5 bases and J by 13 bases; unmatched bases: 5. CDR3 sequence reads: CASSRTGIQHF. The CDR3 coding sequence is TGTGCCAGCAGCCGGACAGGAATACAGCATTTT.

The rearrangement links TRBV14 to TRBJ1-5; the D gene is possibly TRBD1 (5 bases). CDR3 size: 17 residues. Trimming shortened V by 4 bases and J by 0 bases, and 16 bases separated the two germline ends. Germline V gene lookup returns CDR1 SGHDN and CDR2 FVKESK. CDR3: CASSPTGRSYSNQPQHF. For the CDR3, the DNA is TGTGCCAGCAGCCCCACAGGCCGGAGTTATAGCAATCAGCCCCAGCATTTT.

V is TRBV27 and J is TRBJ2-1; perhaps TRBD1 as D (6 bases). Germline V gene sequence: CDR1 MNHEY, CDR2 SMNVEV (reference sequence). Trimming took 6 bases from V and 6 from J, leaving 18 bases between them. The CDR3 is made up of 15 amino acids. The CDR3 is CASSPTNRAGNEQFF. The CDR3, as DNA: TGTGCCAGCAGCCCAACTAACAGGGCCGGCAATGAGCAGTTCTTC.

The J gene is TRBJ1-1, the V gene TRBV10-3, with TRBD1 identical over 7 bases. Losses at the gene ends were 6 bases for V and 4 bases for J; bases not matched to a gene: 5. CDR1 ENHRY and CDR2 SYGVKD come from the germline V gene. The CDR3 consists of 13 residues. As DNA, the CDR3 is TGTGCCATCAGGATACCAGGGGGCACTGAAGCTTTCTTT. Protein: CAIRIPGGTEAFF.

The rearrangement links TRBV7-9 to TRBJ1-2; D not certain. The V gene's germline CDR1 is SEHNR and CDR2 FQNEAQ (reference sequence). V lost 3 bases and J lost 8, with 10 bases in between. This CDR3 comprises 12 residues. The CDR3 here is CASSLSDGGYTF. The CDR3 DNA reads TGTGCCAGCAGCTTGAGCGATGGGGGCTACACCTTC.

This clone was observed a single time. The chain links TRBV19 to TRBJ2-1, with D unclear. The germline V gene encodes CDR1 LNHDA and CDR2 SQIVND (reference sequence). V lost 7 bases and J lost 9, with 22 bases in between. The CDR3 sequence is 15 residues long. CDR3 in DNA: TGTGCCAGTAAGTTGACGGGTGGAGATCACGGTGAGCAGTTCTTC. Its protein is CASKLTGGDHGEQFF.

V is TRBV18 and J is TRBJ1-4; D is unclear. This CDR3 spans 15 amino acids. Per germline, CDR1 KGHSH and CDR2 LQKENI. V was trimmed by 0 bases and J by 4 bases, leaving 9 bases between them. CDR3 nucleotides: TGTGCCAGCTCACCACCGGTACAGAGTAATGAAAAACTGTTTTTT. It is translated as CASSPPVQSNEKLFF.

The gene calls are TRBV11-2 and TRBJ1-4; D unresolved. The CDR3 spans 14 residues. Deletions cut 5 bases from V and 8 bases from J, with 15 bases between. Looked up from germline, CDR1 is SGHAT and CDR2 is FQNNGV. The CDR3 here is CASSDPGGSEKLFF. CDR3 coding DNA: TGTGCCAGCAGCGACCCGGGAGGGTCCGAAAAACTGTTTTTT.

CDR3 DNA sequence: TGTGCCAGCAGCTTACAGGGGAGCACTGAAGCTTTCTTT. Protein: CASSLQGSTEAFF. The chain uses TRBV7-6 and TRBJ1-1; tentatively, D is TRBD1 (6 bases). The CDR3 is 13 residues long. The V end lost 2 bases, the J end lost 4 bases, and 8 bases lay between the germline ends. Germline CDR1 SGHVS, CDR2 FNYEAQ.

J is TRBJ1-2 and V is TRBV15; maybe TRBD1 (5 bases). Trimming took off 1 base at V and 4 bases at J, with 16 bases between the two ends. Germline CDR1 LNHNV, CDR2 YYDKDF (reference sequence). The CDR3 is made up of 16 amino acids. For the CDR3, the DNA is TGTGCCACCAGCAGAGTTAAGGGGCAGCGAGGCTATGGCTACACCTTC. It specifies CATSRVKGQRGYGYTF.

The rearrangement uses TRBV3-1 (or the pseudogene TRBV3-2) and TRBJ2-5; 9 positions match TRBD2. CDR3 length equals 16 residues. The germline V gene encodes CDR1 LGHDT and CDR2 YNNKEL (reference sequence). The ends lost 4 bases at V and 5 bases at J; junction bases unmatched: 11. The CDR3 here is CASSRRGAGGIETQYF. The CDR3 nucleotides read TGTGCCAGCAGCCGTCGGGGAGCGGGGGGCATCGAGACCCAGTACTTC.

The chain links TRBV4-1 to TRBJ1-5; D gene ambiguous. Germline V gives CDR1 MGHRA, CDR2 YSYEKL. V shed 1 base and J shed 5 bases, with 21 bases lying between them. The CDR3 covers 18 residues. CDR3 sequence: CASSQGMAGVGVHQPQHF. CDR3 nucleotide sequence: TGCGCCAGCAGCCAAGGGATGGCCGGCGTCGGGGTACATCAGCCCCAGCATTTT.

The rearrangement links TRBV3-1 (or the pseudogene TRBV3-2) to TRBJ2-1; 10 bases align to TRBD2. With V trimmed by 3 bases and J by 2 bases, 7 bases remained unmatched. The germline gives CDR1 LGHDT, CDR2 YNNKEL (reference sequence). This CDR3 is built from 17 residues. CDR3 amino acids: CASSHRPSGGTYNEQFF. The CDR3, as DNA: TGTGCCAGCAGCCACCGGCCTAGCGGGGGTACCTACAATGAGCAGTTCTTC.

This chain uses TRBV6-2 or TRBV6-3 with TRBJ1-3; D is unresolved. Trimming pared 0 bases from V and 0 bases from J, leaving 3 bases between. Germline loops: CDR1 MNHEY, CDR2 SVGEGT. The CDR3 is 14 amino acids. The CDR3 coding sequence is TGTGCCAGCAGTTACTCCTACTCTGGAAACACCATATATTTT. This encodes CASSYSYSGNTIYF.

The CDR3: CASSSTVWDTEAFF. In DNA form, the CDR3 reads TGTGCCAGCAGTTCGACAGTCTGGGACACTGAAGCTTTCTTT. The rearrangement joins TRBV6-5 to TRBJ1-1; perhaps TRBD1 as D (5 bases). V was clipped by 4 bases and J by 3 bases, with 12 bases between them. The CDR3 consists of 14 residues. Germline lookup yields CDR1 MNHEY and CDR2 SVGAGI.

The rearrangement uses TRBV28 and TRBJ1-3; no reliable D call. Germline values: CDR1 MDHEN, CDR2 SYDVKM. This CDR3 contains 14 residues. V lost 3 bases, J lost 4 bases, and 10 bases lay in between. The CDR3 region has the DNA TGTGCCAGCAGTTTGAGCGGGCTGGGAAACACCATATATTTT. It encodes CASSLSGLGNTIYF.

This chain joins TRBV5-4 and TRBJ1-4; D is possibly TRBD1 (6 bases). The CDR3 is made up of 15 amino acids. Germline V gene sequence: CDR1 SGHNT, CDR2 YYREEE (reference sequence). V lost 4 bases and J 3 bases, leaving 13 bases between the germline ends. The DNA of the CDR3 is TGTGCCAGCAGCAATCGACAGGAGTCTAATGAAAAACTGTTTTTT. Translated, it gives CASSNRQESNEKLFF.

V and J are TRBV13 and TRBJ1-4; D is ambiguous. Trimming shortened V by 3 bases and J by 7 bases, and 9 bases separated the two germline ends. The CDR3 runs 13 residues. Germline loops: CDR1 PRHDT, CDR2 FYEKMQ (reference sequence). CDR3 region: CASSFGRGEKLFF. CDR3 DNA sequence: TGTGCCAGCAGCTTTGGACGGGGTGAAAAACTGTTTTTT.

The CDR3 region has the DNA TGTGCCAGCAGTTACTCGTCGGGACAGGTCTCCTACGAGCAGTACTTC. It is translated as CASSYSSGQVSYEQYF. This rearrangement joins TRBV6-5 to TRBJ2-7, with 8 bases fitting TRBD1. Trimming at V came to 0 bases and at J to 0 bases, leaving 4 bases not matched to a gene. This CDR3 contains 16 residues. CDR1 and CDR2 (germline): MNHEY, SVGAGI.

CDR3 residues: CASNRAQEKLSAFF. The CDR3 DNA is TGTGCCAGCAATCGGGCACAGGAGAAGTTATCAGCTTTCTTT. The genes are TRBV6-5 and TRBJ1-1; possibly TRBD1 for D (5 bases). This CDR3 is 14 amino acids long. Germline values: CDR1 MNHEY, CDR2 SVGAGI. The V end lost 7 bases, the J end lost 10 bases, and 22 bases lay between the germline ends.

This CDR3 is CSASTGTGAGYEQYF. The DNA for the CDR3 is TGCAGTGCTAGTACCGGGACAGGGGCCGGCTACGAGCAGTACTTC. The chain uses TRBV20-1 and TRBJ2-7; 10 bases are a match to TRBD1. The CDR3 contains 15 residues. After removal of 3 bases from V and 3 bases from J, the junction contained 8 bases not matched to a gene. Germline V gene lookup returns CDR1 DFQATT and CDR2 SNEGSKA (reference sequence).

In this sample, this clone turned up once. This chain links TRBV19 with TRBJ1-1; D is uncertain. Germline CDR1 LNHDA, CDR2 SQIVND (reference sequence). The CDR3 consists of 13 residues. Trimming removed 5 bases from V and 4 bases from J, with 11 bases in between. CDR3 residues: CASSSEVGTEAFF. The CDR3 DNA sequence: TGTGCCAGTAGTTCGGAGGTGGGCACTGAAGCTTTCTTT. The complete variable domain, with remaining parts taken from reference TRBV19 and TRBJ1-1, reads DGGITQSPKYLFRKEGQNVTLSCEQNLNHDAMYWYRQDPGQGLRLIYYSQIVNDFQKGDIAEGYSVSREKKESFPLTVTSAQKNPTAFYLCASSSEVGTEAFFGQGTRLTVV.